These 10 T cell receptor beta chains were all obtained from the same sample, sequenced in a study of blood T cell repertoires in COVID-19. Clones were read by immunoSEQ multiplex PCR, and TCRdb kept only the in-frame ones, dropping some. The sample has 430,000 or so clones; approximately 87% are singletons. Material: PBMCs or T cells enriched from blood (not recorded which). The receptors come from a woman in her thirties or forties who had recovered from COVID-19.

This clone occurred a few times. V is TRBV12-3 or TRBV12-4 and J is TRBJ1-2; D is unclear. Trimming took 4 bases from V and 7 from J, leaving 13 bases between them. This CDR3 is built from 13 residues. The CDR3 DNA reads TGTGCCAGCAGTTCCTCCTATTTTCCTGGCTACACCTTC. This translates into CASSSSYFPGYTF.

The V call is TRBV18, the J call TRBJ2-5; possibly TRBD1 for D (6 bases). Germline assignment: CDR1 KGHSH and CDR2 LQKENI. Trimming took 4 bases from V and 3 from J, leaving 9 bases between them. The CDR3 runs to 13 residues. CDR3 coding DNA: TGTGCCAGCTCACGGGGGCGTGAAGAGACCCAGTACTTC. It is translated as CASSRGREETQYF.

V and J are TRBV4-2 and TRBJ1-5; maybe TRBD1 (6 bases). Trimming took off 3 bases at V and 6 bases at J, with 12 bases between the two ends. The germline CDR1 and CDR2 sequences are LGHNA and YNFKEQ. The CDR3 is made up of 14 amino acids. The CDR3 nucleotides read TGTGCCAGCAGCCAGGAAACAGGGTTTCAGCCCCAGCATTTT. Its protein is CASSQETGFQPQHF.

Points on this clone: Mismatch with germline at one junction end may stem from a read error. The chain carries TRBV27 and TRBJ2-1, with D possibly being TRBD2 (6 bases). The CDR3 has 15 residues. CDR1 is MNHEY, CDR2 SMNVEV, per germline (reference sequence). CDR3 sequence reads: CASTLVGLGSNEQFF. The CDR3, as DNA: TGTGCCAGCACTTTAGTGGGACTCGGGAGCAATGAGCAGTTCTTC.

The chain recombines TRBV5-5 with TRBJ2-1; D uncertain. Germline V CDR1 and CDR2: SGHKS, YYEKEE (reference sequence). The CDR3 consists of 16 residues. Trimming took 0 bases from V and 1 from J, leaving 11 bases between them. This CDR3 reads CASSLGGSQSYNEQFF. CDR3 nucleotides: TGTGCCAGCAGCTTGGGCGGTTCACAATCCTACAATGAGCAGTTCTTC.

V usage is TRBV7-2 and J usage is TRBJ2-1, with a weak D call TRBD2 (6 bases). The CDR3 is 16 residues long. Germline V gene lookup returns CDR1 SGHTA and CDR2 FQGNSA. Trimming took off 1 base at V and 6 bases at J, with 16 bases between the two ends. In nucleotides, the CDR3 is TGTGCCAGCAGCTTAGTGGGTTACCAGGAGGGCAATGAGCAGTTCTTC. This gives the protein CASSLVGYQEGNEQFF.

The sample holds a few counts of this clone. The V gene is TRBV7-9, the J gene TRBJ1-1; 8 positions match TRBD1. Looked up from germline, CDR1 is SEHNR and CDR2 is FQNEAQ (reference sequence). This CDR3 is 17 amino acids long. Trimming removed 6 bases from V and 1 base from J; junction bases left unmatched: 13. For the CDR3, the DNA is TGTGCCAGCAGGAAAGGACAGGGCCCCGACTCGAACACTGAAGCTTTCTTT. Translating gives CASRKGQGPDSNTEAFF.

V and J are TRBV5-1 and TRBJ2-2; possible D gene TRBD2, 6 bases. This CDR3 is 15 amino acids long. In germline, CDR1 is SGHRS, CDR2 YFSETQ. Trimming took 4 bases from V and 2 from J, leaving 12 bases between them. CDR3 amino acids: CASSNGLPNTGELFF. The CDR3 DNA is TGCGCCAGCAGCAACGGACTACCTAACACCGGGGAGCTGTTTTTT.

The chain carries TRBV19 and TRBJ1-2, with D perhaps TRBD1 (6 bases). The germline V gene has CDR1 LNHDA and CDR2 SQIVND (reference sequence). CDR3 size: 15 residues. The ends were cut back, 5 bases at V and 3 bases at J, with 16 bases in the middle. The CDR3 DNA sequence: TGTGCCAGTAGTCACAGACCCAGGGGAGACTATGGCTACACCTTC. This encodes CASSHRPRGDYGYTF.

V usage is TRBV3-1 (or the pseudogene TRBV3-2) and J usage is TRBJ2-2; TRBD2 agrees at 7 bases. Losses at the gene ends were 4 bases for V and 3 bases for J; bases not matched to a gene: 11. From germline, CDR1 is LGHDT and CDR2 YNNKEL (reference sequence). The CDR3 consists of 17 residues. CDR3 residues: CASSRGATSDHTGELFF. The CDR3 DNA reads TGTGCCAGCAGCCGAGGGGCAACTAGCGACCACACCGGGGAGCTGTTTTTT.